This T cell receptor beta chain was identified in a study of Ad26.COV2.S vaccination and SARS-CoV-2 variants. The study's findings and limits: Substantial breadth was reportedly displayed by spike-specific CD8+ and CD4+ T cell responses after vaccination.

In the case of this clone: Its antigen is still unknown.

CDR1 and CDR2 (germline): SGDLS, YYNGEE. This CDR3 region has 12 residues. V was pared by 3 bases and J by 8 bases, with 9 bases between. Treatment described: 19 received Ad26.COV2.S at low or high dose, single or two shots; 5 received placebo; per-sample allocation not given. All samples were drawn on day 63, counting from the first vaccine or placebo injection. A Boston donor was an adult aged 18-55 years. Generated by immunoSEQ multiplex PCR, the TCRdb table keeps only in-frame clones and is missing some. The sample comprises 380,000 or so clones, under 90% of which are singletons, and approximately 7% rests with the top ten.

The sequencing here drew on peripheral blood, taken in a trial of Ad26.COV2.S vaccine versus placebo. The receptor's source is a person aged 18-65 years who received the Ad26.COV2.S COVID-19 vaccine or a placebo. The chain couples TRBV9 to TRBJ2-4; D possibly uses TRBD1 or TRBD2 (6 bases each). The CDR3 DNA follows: TGTGCCAGCAGCGGGGGGGCCGACATTCAGTACTTC. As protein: CASSGGADIQYF.